The rows below give T cell receptor beta chains drawn from one sample of a study of blood T cell repertoires in COVID-19. This table comes from immunoSEQ multiplex PCR, and its TCRdb copy is limited to in-frame clones, with some not included. The data show 100,000 or so clones, with over 75% seen just once and 20% held by the top ten. The material sequenced was peripheral blood. All receptors come from a human donor in a cohort sampled during active COVID-19. CDR3s include the opening cysteine and the closing phenylalanine or tryptophan. D genes are given only for firm matches. Not all rows give a size; the values are once, few, many and, for expanded clones, a class.

d_gene	v_gene	abundance	j_gene	CDR3nt	CDR3aa
TRBD2	TRBV7-9	NA	TRBJ2-5	TGTGCCAGCAGCTTAGGGCTAGCGGGGCAAGAGACCCAGTACTTC	CASSLGLAGQETQYF
NA	TRBV5-1	NA	TRBJ1-1	TGCGCCAGCAGCTTCGGGCAGGGGCCCGGGAAGGCTTTCTTT	CASSFGQGPGKAFF
NA	TRBV21-1	once	TRBJ1-5	TGTGCCAGCAGCATCCCGGGCGGGGCTAATCAGCCCCAGCATTTT	CASSIPGGANQPQHF
TRBD2	TRBV4-2	NA	TRBJ2-7	TGTGCCAGCAGCCCGGGACTAGCGGGCCTCTCCTACGAGCAGTACTTC	CASSPGLAGLSYEQYF
NA	TRBV28	NA	TRBJ1-5	TGTGCCATCGGGCGCGGGAGTGGTCAGCCCCAGCATTTT	CAIGRGSGQPQHF
NA	TRBV23-1	NA	TRBJ1-2	TGCGCCAGCAGCCGGGACATTTACTATGGCTACACCTTC	CASSRDIYYGYTF
TRBD2	TRBV4-1	NA	TRBJ2-1	TGCGCCAGCAGCCAAGGTGCGGGACTAGCGGGAGAAAATGAGCAGTTCTTC	CASSQGAGLAGENEQFF
TRBD2	TRBV7-2	NA	TRBJ2-3	TGTGCCAGCAGCTTAGTTGGTAGCGGGAGGGTAGATACGCAGTATTTT	CASSLVGSGRVDTQYF
NA	TRBV10-3	NA	TRBJ1-6	TGTGCCATCAGTGTTCAAGGCGGCTCCTATAATTCACCCCTCCACTTT	CAISVQGGSYNSPLHF
TRBD2	TRBV5-1	NA	TRBJ2-5	TGCGCCAGCAGCACCCGACTAGCGGGGGCCCAAGAGACCCAGTACTTC	CASSTRLAGAQETQYF
TRBD2	TRBV27	NA	TRBJ2-7	TGTGCCAGCAGTGGGGGACTAGCGAACTCCTACGAGCAGTACTTC	CASSGGLANSYEQYF
NA	TRBV7-6	NA	TRBJ2-1	TGTGCCACCGCTTTGGGTACAGGCGGCTCCTACAATGAGCAGTTCTTC	CATALGTGGSYNEQFF
NA	TRBV7-9	once	TRBJ1-6	TGTGCCAGCAGCTCACAACAGTTCAATTCACCCCTCCACTTT	CASSSQQFNSPLHF
TRBD1	TRBV27	NA	TRBJ1-2	TGTGCCAGCAGTTCTCTCGGACAGGGGGCGCGTGGCTACACCTTC	CASSSLGQGARGYTF
NA	TRBV6-5	NA	TRBJ2-3	TGTGCCAGCAGTCCCTCCTGGGAGGCTTGGGATACGCAGTATTTT	CASSPSWEAWDTQYF
NA	TRBV5-4	NA	TRBJ2-3	TGTGCCAGCAGCTTGTCAGGGGAAGATACGCAGTATTTT	CASSLSGEDTQYF
TRBD1	TRBV6-1	NA	TRBJ2-1	TGTGCCAGCAGTGGAACCGGGACAGGGGCCCATTATGAGCAGTTCTTC	CASSGTGTGAHYEQFF
NA	TRBV2	NA	TRBJ2-5	TGTGCCAGCATGAGGGCACCAGGGGACCCAGAGACCCAGTACTTC	CASMRAPGDPETQYF
NA	TRBV7-2	NA	TRBJ2-7	TGTGCCAGCAGCTCTCGACATGGAACCTACGAGCAGTACTTC	CASSSRHGTYEQYF
NA	TRBV5-1	NA	TRBJ2-3	TGCGCCAGCAGCTTGGAGGGGGTTGACACAGATACGCAGTATTTT	CASSLEGVDTDTQYF
TRBD2	TRBV19	NA	TRBJ2-1	TGTGCCAGTAGTACTAGCGGGAGGGGATTCCATGAGCAGTTCTTC	CASSTSGRGFHEQFF
TRBD2	TRBV6-1	NA	TRBJ2-7	TGTGCCAGCAGTGAAGGATTACTAGCGGGAGGCGAGCAGTACTTC	CASSEGLLAGGEQYF
TRBD1	TRBV3-1/TRBV3-2	NA	TRBJ2-3	TGTGCCAGCAGCCAAGGCCAGACCGGGACAGGGGTGGGAGATACGCAGTATTTT	CASSQGQTGTGVGDTQYF
TRBD2	TRBV9	NA	TRBJ2-7	TGTGCCAGCAGCATTGGACTAGCGGGATCCTACGAGCAGTACTTC	CASSIGLAGSYEQYF
NA	TRBV2	NA	TRBJ1-5	TGTGCCAGCAGTGATAGGGGGGGGAGCAATCAGCCCCAGCATTTT	CASSDRGGSNQPQHF
NA	TRBV5-1	once	TRBJ2-7	TGCGCCAGCAGCTTGGCCGGCTCGGGCAGGGGCTCCTACGAGCAGTACTTC	CASSLAGSGRGSYEQYF
TRBD2	TRBV11-2	once	TRBJ2-1	TGTGCCAGCAGCACCCAGGCGGGAGTAGGTTACAATGAGCAGTTCTTC	CASSTQAGVGYNEQFF
TRBD2	TRBV9	NA	TRBJ2-1	TGTGCCAGCAGCCCCAGACTAGCGGGAGTGGGGGGCTCCTACAATGAGCAGTTCTTC	CASSPRLAGVGGSYNEQFF
TRBD1	TRBV19	NA	TRBJ1-5	TGTGCCAGCGAGGGGGCCGGTAGCAATCAGCCCCAGCATTTT	CASEGAGSNQPQHF
NA	TRBV7-9	NA	TRBJ2-7	TGTGCCAGCAGCCAGGGCTCCTACGAGCAGTACTTC	CASSQGSYEQYF
TRBD1	TRBV7-2	NA	TRBJ2-7	TGTGCCAGCAGCCACAGGACAGGGGCCGAGTACGAGCAGTACTTC	CASSHRTGAEYEQYF
NA	TRBV6-6	NA	TRBJ2-3	TGTGCCAGCAGTTACACGACTAATTCAGATACGCAGTATTTT	CASSYTTNSDTQYF
NA	TRBV9	few	TRBJ2-7	TGTGCCAGCAGCGTAGGGGGCGGGGACTCCTACGAGCAGTACTTC	CASSVGGGDSYEQYF
TRBD1	TRBV5-5	NA	TRBJ2-1	TGTGCCAGCAGCTATGACAGGGGCTACTACAATGAGCAGTTCTTC	CASSYDRGYYNEQFF
NA	TRBV2	NA	TRBJ2-3	TGTGCCAGCAGTGTTTCTAGGATTGGCACAGATACGCAGTATTTT	CASSVSRIGTDTQYF
NA	TRBV7-6	NA	TRBJ2-7	TGTGCCAGCAGCTTAGAACCCGGCTCCTACGAGCAGTACTTC	CASSLEPGSYEQYF
TRBD2	TRBV5-1	NA	TRBJ2-1	TGCGCCAGCAGACTACCGGGGGGTAGAGGCAATGAGCAGTTCTTC	CASRLPGGRGNEQFF
TRBD1	TRBV6-1	NA	TRBJ2-2	TGTGCCAGCAGTGTCCTTAGGGGGCAGAACACCGGGGAGCTGTTTTTT	CASSVLRGQNTGELFF
TRBD1	TRBV19	NA	TRBJ1-5	TGTGCCAGTAGCCTGACAGGGGGTGAGGGGCTCAATCAGCCCCAGCATTTT	CASSLTGGEGLNQPQHF
TRBD2	TRBV28	NA	TRBJ2-3	TGTGCCAGCAGTGCCCTAGCGGGAGGGCCGGCAGATACGCAGTATTTT	CASSALAGGPADTQYF
NA	TRBV30	NA	TRBJ1-1	TGTGCCAAAGGGGCAGGGGACACTGAAGCTTTCTTT	CAKGAGDTEAFF
TRBD2	TRBV10-2	NA	TRBJ2-3	TGCGCCACCCTACTAGCGGGCACAGATACGCAGTATTTT	CATLLAGTDTQYF
NA	TRBV7-9	NA	TRBJ1-4	TGTGCCAGCAGCTTAGGGGCAGCAACTAATGAAAAACTGTTTTTT	CASSLGAATNEKLFF
TRBD1	TRBV24-1	NA	TRBJ2-5	TGTGCCACCAGTGATGGGGGAAGACAGGGACAAGAGACCCAGTACTTC	CATSDGGRQGQETQYF
NA	TRBV19	NA	TRBJ2-2	TGTGCCAGTAGTATATCCAGGAACACCGGGGAGCTGTTTTTT	CASSISRNTGELFF
NA	TRBV28	NA	TRBJ1-4	TGTGCCAGCCTTCTTAATGAAAAACTGTTTTTT	CASLLNEKLFF
TRBD2	TRBV19	NA	TRBJ2-7	TGTGCCAGTAGTATGGTCGCATACCTAGCGGGAGCACGAACCTACGAGCAGTACTTC	CASSMVAYLAGARTYEQYF